These T cell receptor beta chains were read from a single sample in a study of T cell responses to AZD1222 COVID-19 vaccine. Assay used: immunoSEQ multiplex PCR; TCRdb lists only in-frame clones, some missing. This table has approximately 140,000 clones, 80% to 95% appearing once. Source: peripheral blood, taken on day 0 of MenACWY control vaccination. The receptors were sampled from an adult in good health. Each CDR3 is given with its conserved first and last residue. The D gene is left open where the match is weak. Clone size is shown for a subset of rows, as once, few, many or a class of expanded clone.

abundance	d_gene	v_gene	j_gene	CDR3aa	CDR3nt
NA	NA	TRBV27	TRBJ1-2	CASSFGAGDGYTF	TGTGCCAGCAGTTTTGGGGCAGGGGATGGCTACACCTTC
NA	NA	TRBV7-9	TRBJ2-3	CASSLGLSTDTQYF	TGTGCCAGCAGCTTAGGGCTCAGCACAGATACGCAGTATTTT
NA	NA	TRBV3-1/TRBV3-2	TRBJ2-3	CASSQDSLATDTQYF	TGTGCCAGCAGCCAAGATAGCCTAGCGACAGATACGCAGTATTTT
NA	TRBD1	TRBV5-1	TRBJ1-2	CASSQTGDYGYTF	TGCGCCAGCAGCCAGACAGGGGACTATGGCTACACCTTC
NA	NA	TRBV4-1	TRBJ1-4	CASSQDLIDINEKLFF	TGCGCCAGCAGCCAAGATTTGATCGACATCAATGAAAAACTGTTTTTT
once	NA	TRBV27	TRBJ1-2	CASSAGQTVLNYGYTF	TGTGCCAGCAGTGCTGGACAGACGGTCCTTAACTATGGCTACACCTTC
NA	TRBD2	TRBV5-1	TRBJ2-7	CASSLGSLAGSREQYF	TGCGCCAGCAGCTTGGGCAGCCTAGCGGGGAGCCGGGAGCAGTACTTC
NA	NA	TRBV21-1	TRBJ1-5	CASSNGSPVHQPQHF	TGTGCCAGCAGCAACGGCTCTCCGGTCCATCAGCCCCAGCATTTT
NA	TRBD2	TRBV15	TRBJ2-1	CATSKNPLAGDSNEQFF	TGTGCCACCAGCAAGAACCCCCTAGCGGGGGACTCCAATGAGCAGTTCTTC
NA	TRBD1	TRBV27	TRBJ2-7	CASSRTGLYEQYF	TGTGCCAGCAGTCGGACAGGGCTGTACGAGCAGTACTTC
NA	NA	TRBV19	TRBJ1-4	CASSKSSSTNEKLFF	TGTGCCAGTAGTAAGTCCAGCTCAACTAATGAAAAACTGTTTTTT
NA	TRBD1	TRBV28	TRBJ1-4	CASAVPPRTGLATNEKLFF	TGTGCCAGTGCAGTCCCCCCGAGGACAGGGCTTGCAACTAATGAAAAACTGTTTTTT
NA	NA	TRBV4-2	TRBJ1-5	CASSQVTPSNQPQHF	TGTGCCAGCAGCCAAGTGACACCCAGCAATCAGCCCCAGCATTTT
NA	NA	TRBV19	TRBJ1-4	CASSINPATNEKLFF	TGTGCCAGTAGTATAAACCCTGCAACTAATGAAAAACTGTTTTTT
NA	NA	TRBV15	TRBJ1-2	CATRGGRVSGYTF	TGTGCCACCAGAGGGGGTAGGGTTTCCGGCTACACCTTC
NA	TRBD2	TRBV10-3	TRBJ2-3	CAISGGVAGFFTDTQYF	TGTGCCATCAGTGGGGGTGTAGCGGGATTCTTCACAGATACGCAGTATTTT
NA	NA	TRBV20-1	TRBJ2-3	CSASVGTDTQYF	TGCAGTGCTAGTGTTGGCACAGATACGCAGTATTTT
NA	TRBD1	TRBV10-3	TRBJ1-1	CAISEGTGTAFF	TGTGCCATCAGTGAAGGGACAGGTACCGCTTTCTTT
NA	NA	TRBV6-5	TRBJ1-1	CASSYSLGSEAFF	TGTGCCAGCAGTTACTCGCTGGGGTCTGAAGCTTTCTTT
NA	TRBD1	TRBV28	TRBJ1-1	CASRPGTGAKEAFF	TGTGCCAGCAGACCCGGGACAGGGGCCAAGGAAGCTTTCTTT
NA	TRBD1	TRBV28	TRBJ1-2	CASRPPTGYGYTF	TGTGCCAGCAGGCCGCCGACAGGGTATGGCTACACCTTC
once	TRBD1	TRBV18	TRBJ1-3	CASSPRQGYQDTIYF	TGTGCCAGCTCACCGAGACAGGGATATCAGGACACCATATATTTT
NA	TRBD1	TRBV28	TRBJ2-6	CASSSHRRTGGSGANVLTF	TGTGCCAGCAGTTCCCACCGGCGGACAGGGGGTTCTGGGGCCAACGTCCTGACTTTC
NA	NA	TRBV28	TRBJ1-2	CASSRRPLDYGYTF	TGTGCCAGCAGCCGGCGGCCACTTGACTATGGCTACACCTTC
NA	TRBD2	TRBV19	TRBJ2-2	CASSTSGAYTGELFF	TGTGCCAGTAGTACTAGCGGGGCATACACCGGGGAGCTGTTTTTT